The entry that follows covers one T cell receptor (beta chain) sequence. Its antigen is currently unknown. The data originate from a study of shared clonotypes between healthy human individuals. Findings of the study overall: When compared with the clonotypes that were shared by all four sorted-subset donors, the non-shared clonotypes turned out to have lower generation probabilities. What naive subsets generally showed was a larger estimated richness than memory subsets showed.

CDR1 MGHRA and CDR2 YSYEKL come from the germline V gene. This CDR3 has 16 residues. Trimming took 3 bases from V and 8 from J; bases not matched to a gene: 8. A deep-level run was used for the assay. Produced via immunoSEQ multiplex PCR; TCRdb's table is partial and in-frame only. The table has 1.5 million to 2.5 million clones, less than 95% seen once. Terminally differentiated effector memory CD45RA+ cells were left out of the naive CD8 fraction, which was CD45RO-negative and positively selected for CCR7. The receptor comes from a man between 18 and 29 years old in good health. The sample was naive CD8+ T cells sorted from blood. The chain carries TRBV4-1 and TRBJ2-1; the match to TRBD2 covers 12 bases. DNA for the CDR3: TGCGCCAGCAGCCAGTCTAGCGGGGGGGCCAGTGATGAGCAGTTCTTC. Translation gives CASSQSSGGASDEQFF.